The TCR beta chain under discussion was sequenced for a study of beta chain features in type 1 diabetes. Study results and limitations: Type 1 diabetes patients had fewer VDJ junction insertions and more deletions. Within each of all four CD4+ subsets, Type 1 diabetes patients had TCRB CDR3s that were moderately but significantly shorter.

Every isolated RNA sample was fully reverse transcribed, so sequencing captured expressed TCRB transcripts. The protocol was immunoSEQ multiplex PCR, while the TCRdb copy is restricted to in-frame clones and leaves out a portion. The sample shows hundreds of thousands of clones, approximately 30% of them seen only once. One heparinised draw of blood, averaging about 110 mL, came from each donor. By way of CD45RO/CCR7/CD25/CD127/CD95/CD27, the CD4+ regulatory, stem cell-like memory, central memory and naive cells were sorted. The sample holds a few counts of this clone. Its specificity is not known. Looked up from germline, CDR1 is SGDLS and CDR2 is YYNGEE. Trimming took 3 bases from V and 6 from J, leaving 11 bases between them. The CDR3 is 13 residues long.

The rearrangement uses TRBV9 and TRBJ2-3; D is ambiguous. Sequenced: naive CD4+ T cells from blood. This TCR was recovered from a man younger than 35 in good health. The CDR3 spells CASSARTADTQYF. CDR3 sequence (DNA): TGTGCCAGCAGCGCCCGGACGGCTGATACGCAGTATTTT.